Sequencing of this T cell receptor (beta chain) was carried out in a study of blood T cells in healthy people across ages. A single count supports this clonotype. A sample-barcoded 5' primer and a J-beta primer mix were used in a second PCR of about 6 to 11 cycles. TCRdb called the 5' RACE reads again in MiXCR, with one record for every CDR3 protein. Of hundreds of thousands of distinct CDR3 sequences listed, around two fifths are singletons. This clonotype originated in a man older than 75 in good health. Sequenced material: blood.

CDR3 DNA sequence: TGTGCCAGCAGCCTCGAGCGGGAGTATGAGCAGTACTTC. Amino acids: CASSLEREYEQYF. The chain joins TRBV7-2 to TRBJ2-5, with 8 bases fitting TRBD2. CDR3 length equals 13 residues. After removal of 5 bases from V and 11 bases from J, the junction contained 10 bases not matched to a gene. CDR1 is SGHTA, CDR2 FQGNSA, per germline.